One sample yielded the 8 T cell receptor beta chains listed below, sequenced in a study of T cells in Graves' hyperthyroidism and ophthalmopathy. The investigators amplified TCR beta CDR3 regions from RNA transcripts. Initially, a first-round RT-PCR of the TCR CDR3 employed the HTBI primer set. TCRdb re-analysed the multiplex PCR reads in MiXCR, keeping a single row per CDR3 protein. This repertoire shows roughly 840,000 distinct CDR3 sequences, 35% to 45% found once; its top ten account for 8.9%. The sample taken for sequencing was blood. The receptors derive from a man aged 18 to 35 with Graves' hyperthyroidism.

This clonotype was counted between two and nine times. This sequence joins TRBV28 and TRBJ1-4; D gene unclear. Germline CDR1 is MDHEN and CDR2 is SYDVKM. This CDR3 comprises 11 residues. Trimming shortened V by 7 bases and J by 7 bases, and 7 bases separated the two germline ends. The CDR3 here is CASMIGEKLFF. CDR3 DNA: TGTGCCAGCATGATAGGTGAAAAACTGTTTTTT.

This sequence joins TRBV7-2 and TRBJ2-2; 11 bases match TRBD2. Germline V gene data show CDR1 as SGHTA and CDR2 as FQGNSA. The junction had 12 bases not matched to a gene; V was cut back by 7 bases and J by 5 bases. This CDR3 region has 17 residues. The CDR3 coding sequence is TGTGCCAGCATCGGGCTACCGGGACTAGCGGAGACCGGGGAGCTGTTTTTT. Protein sequence: CASIGLPGLAETGELFF.

This clonotype was seen more than once but under ten times. The chain employs TRBV2 and TRBJ2-5; tentatively, D is TRBD2 (6 bases). V lost 6 bases, J lost 5 bases, and 22 bases lay in between. The germline V gene has CDR1 SNHLY and CDR2 FYNNEI. This CDR3 comprises 16 residues. The CDR3 DNA reads as TGTGCCAGCAGGCCGTTTGGGCGGGGTATAGGGGAGACCCAGTACTTC. Translated: CASRPFGRGIGETQYF.

The table lists this clonotype with many counts. The rearrangement uses TRBV7-9 and TRBJ1-1; TRBD1 matches 7 bases. From germline, CDR1 is SEHNR and CDR2 FQNEAQ (reference sequence). Trimming at V came to 3 bases and at J to 3 bases, leaving 4 bases not matched to a gene. The CDR3 totals 14 residues. CDR3 amino acids: CASSFGQADTEAFF. CDR3 nucleotides: TGTGCCAGCAGCTTCGGACAGGCGGACACTGAAGCTTTCTTT.

V gene TRBV5-5 combines with J gene TRBJ2-1, with TRBD2 matching over 9 bases. V dropped 0 bases and J dropped 6; count of bases not matched to a gene: 4. Germline V lookup: CDR1 SGHKS, CDR2 YYEKEE (reference sequence). The length of the CDR3 is 15 residues. CDR3 DNA: TGTGCCAGCAGCTTGGGCGGGAGGGAATTCAATGAGCAGTTCTTC. Translation: CASSLGGREFNEQFF.

This clonotype was seen only a few times. The chain combines TRBV12-3 or TRBV12-4 with TRBJ1-1; tentatively, D is TRBD1 (5 bases). V shed 5 bases and J shed 7 bases, with 14 bases lying between them. The CDR3 is made up of 13 amino acids. The CDR3 loop reads CASSIPPGGEAFF. CDR3 DNA sequence: TGTGCCAGCAGTATCCCACCGGGGGGTGAAGCTTTCTTT.

This clonotype was counted only a few times. The chain links TRBV7-9 to TRBJ1-1; 8 bases agree with TRBD1. The J segment lost 6 bases and the V segment lost 6 bases, leaving 15 bases of the junction unmatched. Per germline, CDR1 SEHNR and CDR2 FQNEAQ (reference sequence). The CDR3 length is 16 residues. CDR3 sequence (DNA): TGTGCCAGCAGAGATACGCCGGGACAGGTCACAGCTGAAGCTTTCTTT. Its translation is CASRDTPGQVTAEAFF.

This sequence joins TRBV9 and TRBJ2-7; 12 nucleotides match TRBD2. The CDR3 covers 15 residues. Germline V gives CDR1 SGDLS, CDR2 YYNGEE. With V trimmed by 4 bases and J by 3 bases, 5 bases remained unmatched. For the CDR3, the DNA is TGTGCCAGCAGCCCTGGGACTAGCGGGTTCTACGAGCAGTACTTC. Its translation is CASSPGTSGFYEQYF.